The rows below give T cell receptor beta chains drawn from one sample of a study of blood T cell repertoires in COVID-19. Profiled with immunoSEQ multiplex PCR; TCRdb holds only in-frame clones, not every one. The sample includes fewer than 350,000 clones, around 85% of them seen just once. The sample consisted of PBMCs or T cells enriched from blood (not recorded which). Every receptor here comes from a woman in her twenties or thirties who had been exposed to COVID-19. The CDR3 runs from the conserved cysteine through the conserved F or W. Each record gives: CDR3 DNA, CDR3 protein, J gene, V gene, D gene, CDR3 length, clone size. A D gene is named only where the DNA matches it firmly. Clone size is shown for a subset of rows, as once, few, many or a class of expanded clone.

CDR3nt: TGTGCCAGCAGCCAACTTCTAGCGGGGGGATACAATGAGCAGTTCTTC
CDR3aa: CASSQLLAGGYNEQFF
j_gene: TRBJ2-1
v_gene: TRBV3-1/TRBV3-2
d_gene: TRBD2
len: 16
abundance: .

CDR3nt: TGTGCCAGCAGCCGAGCCGGGACAGGGGGTGGGGTGAGTGGCTACACCTTC
CDR3aa: CASSRAGTGGGVSGYTF
j_gene: TRBJ1-2
v_gene: TRBV4-2
d_gene: TRBD1
len: 17
abundance: .

CDR3nt: TGTGCCAGCAGTGAAAGGCCCCCGGGACAGGGCTACGAGCAGTACTTC
CDR3aa: CASSERPPGQGYEQYF
j_gene: TRBJ2-7
v_gene: TRBV6-1
d_gene: TRBD1
len: 16
abundance: .

CDR3nt: TGTGCCAGCTCACCACCGGCGGCGAACACTGAAGCTTTCTTT
CDR3aa: CASSPPAANTEAFF
j_gene: TRBJ1-1
v_gene: TRBV18
d_gene: .
len: 14
abundance: .

CDR3nt: TGTGCCAGCAGCTTAGCGCGGCTAGCGGGGCCCACAGATACGCAGTATTTT
CDR3aa: CASSLARLAGPTDTQYF
j_gene: TRBJ2-3
v_gene: TRBV7-2
d_gene: TRBD2
len: 17
abundance: .

CDR3nt: TGCGCCAGCAGGCAAAGGGGTTCCTACGAGCAGTACTTC
CDR3aa: CASRQRGSYEQYF
j_gene: TRBJ2-7
v_gene: TRBV23-1
d_gene: .
len: 13
abundance: .

CDR3nt: TGCGCCAGCAGCCAAGATGTTGCGACTCCCGCCCGCGAGCAGTACTTC
CDR3aa: CASSQDVATPAREQYF
j_gene: TRBJ2-7
v_gene: TRBV4-1
d_gene: .
len: 16
abundance: once

CDR3nt: TGCAGCGTTTCCGGGACAGGGGGCTACGAGCAGTACTTC
CDR3aa: CSVSGTGGYEQYF
j_gene: TRBJ2-7
v_gene: TRBV29-1
d_gene: TRBD1
len: 13
abundance: .

CDR3nt: TGTGCCAGCAGCTCACCAGGGGTGAACGGGGCCAACGTCCTGACTTTC
CDR3aa: CASSSPGVNGANVLTF
j_gene: TRBJ2-6
v_gene: TRBV11-2
d_gene: .
len: 16
abundance: .

CDR3nt: TGTGCCTCCTGTCAGTTCTCCTACGAGCAGTACTTC
CDR3aa: CASCQFSYEQYF
j_gene: TRBJ2-7
v_gene: TRBV2
d_gene: .
len: 12
abundance: once

CDR3nt: TGTGCCAGCCTTAACACTGAAGCTTTCTTT
CDR3aa: CASLNTEAFF
j_gene: TRBJ1-1
v_gene: TRBV6-5
d_gene: .
len: 10
abundance: .

CDR3nt: TGTGCCAGCAGCTTGGAACCGGGACTAGCCTACGAGCAGTACTTC
CDR3aa: CASSLEPGLAYEQYF
j_gene: TRBJ2-7
v_gene: TRBV5-5
d_gene: TRBD2
len: 15
abundance: .

CDR3nt: TGTGCCAGCAGCCCCCGTCGACAGGGGTCTGAAGCTTTCTTT
CDR3aa: CASSPRRQGSEAFF
j_gene: TRBJ1-1
v_gene: TRBV14
d_gene: TRBD1
len: 14
abundance: .

CDR3nt: TGTGCCAGCAGCTTATTTGAGGAACCCAATGAGCAGTTCTTC
CDR3aa: CASSLFEEPNEQFF
j_gene: TRBJ2-1
v_gene: TRBV7-2
d_gene: .
len: 14
abundance: .

CDR3nt: TGTGCCAGCAGCTTGATTAGTAGCGGGTGGTCAGATACGCAGTATTTT
CDR3aa: CASSLISSGWSDTQYF
j_gene: TRBJ2-3
v_gene: TRBV7-2
d_gene: TRBD2
len: 16
abundance: .

CDR3nt: TGTGCCAGTAGTTACGGGACTAGCGGGAGGGCCGGAGAGACCCAGTACTTC
CDR3aa: CASSYGTSGRAGETQYF
j_gene: TRBJ2-5
v_gene: TRBV19
d_gene: TRBD2
len: 17
abundance: few

CDR3nt: TGTGCCAGCTCATCAGGAGGGCTTCTCGAAAAACTGTTTTTT
CDR3aa: CASSSGGLLEKLFF
j_gene: TRBJ1-4
v_gene: TRBV18
d_gene: .
len: 14
abundance: few

CDR3nt: TGTGCCAGCAGTGATAAGGGGGTAATTCAGCCCCAGCATTTT
CDR3aa: CASSDKGVIQPQHF
j_gene: TRBJ1-5
v_gene: TRBV25-1
d_gene: .
len: 14
abundance: .

CDR3nt: TGTGCCAGCTCAACAACGGACAGGGGAATTGGTAATGAAAAACTGTTTTTT
CDR3aa: CASSTTDRGIGNEKLFF
j_gene: TRBJ1-4
v_gene: TRBV28
d_gene: TRBD1
len: 17
abundance: .

CDR3nt: TGTGCCAGCAGCTCCAGGGTTCGGTCCTACGAGCAGTACTTC
CDR3aa: CASSSRVRSYEQYF
j_gene: TRBJ2-7
v_gene: TRBV28
d_gene: .
len: 14
abundance: .

CDR3nt: TGTGCCAGCAGTCCGGGACAGGGGCGAAATCAGCCCCAGCATTTT
CDR3aa: CASSPGQGRNQPQHF
j_gene: TRBJ1-5
v_gene: TRBV28
d_gene: TRBD1
len: 15
abundance: .

CDR3nt: TGTGCCAGCAGTGAAGGTACACTTCGGGGTGGGCAGTTCTTC
CDR3aa: CASSEGTLRGGQFF
j_gene: TRBJ2-1
v_gene: TRBV2
d_gene: .
len: 14
abundance: .

CDR3nt: TGTGCCAGCAGTTTAGGCGGGATGAACACTGAAGCTTTCTTT
CDR3aa: CASSLGGMNTEAFF
j_gene: TRBJ1-1
v_gene: TRBV28
d_gene: .
len: 14
abundance: .

CDR3nt: TGTGCCAGCAGCGTAGAGGGACTAGCGGGGGGGCTAAGGGGCACAGATACGCAGTATTTT
CDR3aa: CASSVEGLAGGLRGTDTQYF
j_gene: TRBJ2-3
v_gene: TRBV9
d_gene: TRBD2
len: 20
abundance: .

CDR3nt: TGTGCCAGCGGGGCTCTGGGGACTAGCGGGGTCCACGAGCAGTACTTC
CDR3aa: CASGALGTSGVHEQYF
j_gene: TRBJ2-7
v_gene: TRBV28
d_gene: TRBD2
len: 16
abundance: .

CDR3nt: TGTGCCAGTAGTTGGGACAGGGGGACAGATACGCAGTATTTT
CDR3aa: CASSWDRGTDTQYF
j_gene: TRBJ2-3
v_gene: TRBV19
d_gene: TRBD1
len: 14
abundance: .

CDR3nt: TGTGCCAGCACGAAGCGGCAGGGGACTAGCTCCACAGATACGCAGTATTTT
CDR3aa: CASTKRQGTSSTDTQYF
j_gene: TRBJ2-3
v_gene: TRBV2
d_gene: TRBD2
len: 17
abundance: .

CDR3nt: TGTGCCAGTGGACTAAGGACGGAGTCAAGCTACACCTTC
CDR3aa: CASGLRTESSYTF
j_gene: TRBJ1-2
v_gene: TRBV6-5
d_gene: .
len: 13
abundance: .

CDR3nt: TGTGCCAGCAGCTCGGGACAGGGCACAGATACGCAGTATTTT
CDR3aa: CASSSGQGTDTQYF
j_gene: TRBJ2-3
v_gene: TRBV7-3
d_gene: TRBD1
len: 14
abundance: few

CDR3nt: TGTGCCAGCAGCTTATTTAAAGGGGTCTATAATTCACCCCTCCACTTT
CDR3aa: CASSLFKGVYNSPLHF
j_gene: TRBJ1-6
v_gene: TRBV7-2
d_gene: .
len: 16
abundance: .

CDR3nt: TGCGCCAGCAGCAGCGGGCTAAGGAGAAGTGGCTACACCTTC
CDR3aa: CASSSGLRRSGYTF
j_gene: TRBJ1-2
v_gene: TRBV5-1
d_gene: .
len: 14
abundance: .

CDR3nt: TGTGCCAGCTCACGGAATTCGGGACTATCAAATGAGCAGTTCTTC
CDR3aa: CASSRNSGLSNEQFF
j_gene: TRBJ2-1
v_gene: TRBV18
d_gene: TRBD2
len: 15
abundance: .

CDR3nt: TGTGCCAGCAGCCCGCTGGGTGACAGGACCGATACGCAGTATTTT
CDR3aa: CASSPLGDRTDTQYF
j_gene: TRBJ2-3
v_gene: TRBV9
d_gene: .
len: 15
abundance: .

CDR3nt: TGTGCCAGCAGCTTAGCAGGCCAGGGTCTCGACGAGCAGTACTTC
CDR3aa: CASSLAGQGLDEQYF
j_gene: TRBJ2-7
v_gene: TRBV7-8
d_gene: .
len: 15
abundance: .

CDR3nt: TGCGCCAGCAGCGCAAAGCCGGGACAACCAAAGAACACCGGGGAGCTGTTTTTT
CDR3aa: CASSAKPGQPKNTGELFF
j_gene: TRBJ2-2
v_gene: TRBV5-1
d_gene: .
len: 18
abundance: .

CDR3nt: TGCAGTGCTAGTAAAGGGGGACGGAGCAATCAGCCCCAGCATTTT
CDR3aa: CSASKGGRSNQPQHF
j_gene: TRBJ1-5
v_gene: TRBV20-1
d_gene: .
len: 15
abundance: .

CDR3nt: TGTGCCAGCTCATATAGACAGGGAACCACTGAAGCTTTCTTT
CDR3aa: CASSYRQGTTEAFF
j_gene: TRBJ1-1
v_gene: TRBV18
d_gene: TRBD1
len: 14
abundance: .

CDR3nt: TGTGCCAGCAGCCAAGTTACGACTAGCCCCTACAATGAGCAGTTCTTC
CDR3aa: CASSQVTTSPYNEQFF
j_gene: TRBJ2-1
v_gene: TRBV4-2
d_gene: TRBD2
len: 16
abundance: once

CDR3nt: TGTGCCAGCGAAGACGGGACAGGAGTCTATGGCTACACCTTC
CDR3aa: CASEDGTGVYGYTF
j_gene: TRBJ1-2
v_gene: TRBV2
d_gene: TRBD1
len: 14
abundance: .

CDR3nt: TGTGCCAGCAGCTCCCGGGATCAGGAGCAGTACTTC
CDR3aa: CASSSRDQEQYF
j_gene: TRBJ2-7
v_gene: TRBV7-9
d_gene: .
len: 12
abundance: few

CDR3nt: TGTGCCAGCAGACGGGGACAGGTCTCCCTAAATTCACCCCTCCACTTT
CDR3aa: CASRRGQVSLNSPLHF
j_gene: TRBJ1-6
v_gene: TRBV5-6
d_gene: TRBD1
len: 16
abundance: .

CDR3nt: TGTGCCAGCAGCTTCGGGGACACTGAAGCTTTCTTT
CDR3aa: CASSFGDTEAFF
j_gene: TRBJ1-1
v_gene: TRBV5-6
d_gene: .
len: 12
abundance: once

CDR3nt: TGTGCCAGCAGCTTAGGACAAGCTAATTCACCCCTCCACTTT
CDR3aa: CASSLGQANSPLHF
j_gene: TRBJ1-6
v_gene: TRBV3-1/TRBV3-2
d_gene: .
len: 14
abundance: .

CDR3nt: TGTGCCACCGGGGGGGGCAATCAGCCCCAGCATTTT
CDR3aa: CATGGGNQPQHF
j_gene: TRBJ1-5
v_gene: TRBV24-1
d_gene: .
len: 12
abundance: .

CDR3nt: TGTGCCAGCAGCTTGGGACACCTATCGGTCTCCGAGCAGTTCTTC
CDR3aa: CASSLGHLSVSEQFF
j_gene: TRBJ2-1
v_gene: TRBV7-9
d_gene: .
len: 15
abundance: .

CDR3nt: TGTGCCAGCAGCTCACAAAGGGGATCTAGCACAGATACGCAGTATTTT
CDR3aa: CASSSQRGSSTDTQYF
j_gene: TRBJ2-3
v_gene: TRBV11-3
d_gene: .
len: 16
abundance: .

CDR3nt: TGTGCCAGCAGTTTATCCGCTAGCGGGATTCCGAATACGCAGTATTTT
CDR3aa: CASSLSASGIPNTQYF
j_gene: TRBJ2-3
v_gene: TRBV27
d_gene: TRBD2
len: 16
abundance: .

CDR3nt: TGTGCCAGCAGTTTAGGGACAGGGTTATATCAGCCCCAGCATTTT
CDR3aa: CASSLGTGLYQPQHF
j_gene: TRBJ1-5
v_gene: TRBV28
d_gene: TRBD1
len: 15
abundance: .

CDR3nt: TGTGCCAGCAGTGAATACGGACAGGGTGCCTATGGCTACACCTTC
CDR3aa: CASSEYGQGAYGYTF
j_gene: TRBJ1-2
v_gene: TRBV6-1
d_gene: TRBD1
len: 15
abundance: .

CDR3nt: TGTGCCAGCAGTTCGGCTGGTTCTGCGGCTAATGAGCAGTTCTTC
CDR3aa: CASSSAGSAANEQFF
j_gene: TRBJ2-1
v_gene: TRBV6-5
d_gene: .
len: 15
abundance: once